These 17 T cell receptor beta chains share one sample of origin, sequenced in a study of response to subunit inactivated influenza vaccine. In TCRdb, the RT-PCR reads were re-called with MiXCR into one record per CDR3 protein. This table holds around 600,000 distinct CDR3 sequences, around 11% found once. This sample was also put to use in a study of T cells expressing NK-cell markers. That study adds: What made the TCR beta cDNA was 5'RACE template switching with UMIs.

The starting material was PBMCs from blood, obtained on the day of vaccination. These receptors were taken from a man aged 45-60 years who received an inactivated influenza vaccine.

The V and J genes are TRBV7-2 and TRBJ2-7; TRBD2 is a possible D gene (5 bases). The CDR3 has 14 residues. The V and J ends lost 1 base and 5 bases respectively, with 12 bases between them. Germline CDR1 is SGHTA and CDR2 is FQGNSA. CDR3 DNA: TGTGCCAGCAGCTTAGAGCGGACCCGGGACGAGCAGTACTTC. Translation gives CASSLERTRDEQYF.

The sample holds a few counts of this clonotype. This chain connects TRBV5-6 to TRBJ2-2; D is unclear. The CDR3 runs to 12 residues. The germline V gene encodes CDR1 SGHDT and CDR2 YYEEEE. Trimming stripped 5 bases from V and 5 bases from J, with 7 bases between. CDR3 in amino acids: CASSDPTGELFF. Here the CDR3 DNA reads TGTGCCAGCAGTGACCCTACCGGGGAGCTGTTTTTT.

As regards this clonotype: Sequence at one end of the junction differs from germline and may be a read error. The chain has TRBV25-1 and TRBJ2-7; maybe TRBD2 (5 bases). Germline V CDR1 and CDR2: MGHDK, SYGVNS. The CDR3 runs to 14 residues. The chain's CDR3 is CAGSDGRGSYEQYF. The CDR3 nucleotides are TGTGCCGGCAGTGACGGCCGGGGTTCATACGAGCAGTACTTC.

This clonotype was counted only a few times. The rearrangement joins TRBV20-1 to TRBJ2-3; 11 bases match TRBD1. V shed 6 bases and J 6 bases; nucleotides not matched to a gene: 5. This CDR3 contains 13 residues. The germline gives CDR1 DFQATT, CDR2 SNEGSKA (reference sequence). This CDR3 is CSALRDRGDTQYF. The DNA of the CDR3 is TGCAGTGCCCTCCGGGACAGGGGGGATACGCAGTATTTT.

The genes are TRBV7-2 and TRBJ2-1, with D maybe TRBD2 (5 bases). CDR1 is SGHTA and CDR2 is FQGNSA in the germline V gene. The V gene lost 5 bases and the J gene lost 10 bases, with 12 bases spanning the gap. This CDR3 is built from 12 residues. In DNA, the CDR3 is TGTGCCAGCAGCCCCGGGGTCGTCGAGCAGTTCTTC. Encoded protein: CASSPGVVEQFF.

This clonotype was seen repeatedly, ten times or more. The chain employs TRBV28 and TRBJ2-7; TRBD2 matches at 9 bases. CDR1 is MDHEN, CDR2 SYDVKM, per germline. V was pared by 5 bases and J by 2 bases, with 13 bases of the junction left unmatched. The CDR3 totals 17 residues. The CDR3 sequence: CASSPPPGLALTYEQYF. The CDR3 DNA follows: TGTGCCAGCAGTCCACCTCCGGGACTAGCCCTCACCTACGAGCAGTACTTC.

A few counts support this clonotype. The chain joins TRBV10-3 to TRBJ2-6, with 12 nucleotides matching TRBD1. This CDR3 contains 20 residues. V dropped 4 bases and J dropped 0; count of bases not matched to a gene: 10. Germline V gene lookup returns CDR1 ENHRY and CDR2 SYGVKD. The CDR3 nucleotides read TGTGCCATCAGTGGTGGACCGGGACAGGGGGCAACCTCTGGGGCCAACGTCCTGACTTTC. It yields the protein CAISGGPGQGATSGANVLTF.

The rearrangement uses TRBV7-9 and TRBJ2-5; 8 bases are shared with TRBD1. CDR3 length: 14 amino acids. Germline-derived CDR1 and CDR2 are SEHNR and FQNEAQ (reference sequence). V was clipped by 5 bases and J by 4 bases; unmatched bases: 6. For the CDR3, the DNA is TGTGCCAGCAGCACTCGACAGGGGAGAGAGACCCAGTACTTC. Residues: CASSTRQGRETQYF.

This rearrangement joins TRBV20-1 to TRBJ1-5, with D uncertain. Trimming cost V 3 bases and J 4 bases, with 10 bases left between them. In germline, CDR1 is DFQATT, CDR2 SNEGSKA (reference sequence). The CDR3 runs 13 residues. CDR3 region: CSARDGLNQPQHF. The CDR3 nucleotides read TGCAGTGCTAGGGATGGTCTAAATCAGCCCCAGCATTTT.

This clonotype was detected a few times. The CDR3 reads CASKTQGLTAIQYF. The CDR3 DNA reads as TGTGCCAGCAAGACACAGGGGCTAACAGCCATTCAGTACTTC. This chain uses TRBV12-3 or TRBV12-4 with TRBJ2-4; 7 bases map to TRBD1. The V segment lost 7 bases and the J segment 9 bases; nucleotides outside the gene matches: 12. CDR3 length: 14 residues.

This clonotype has only a few counts. The V and J genes are TRBV6-2 or TRBV6-3 and TRBJ2-7, with 13 bases lining up with TRBD2. V gave up 5 bases and J gave up 7 bases; unmatched junction bases: 11. The CDR3 is 16 amino acids. CDR1 is MNHEY and CDR2 is SVGEGT in the germline V gene. This chain's CDR3 is CASSHRLAGGSGEQYF. CDR3 bases: TGTGCCAGCAGTCACCGACTAGCGGGAGGCTCGGGGGAGCAGTACTTC.

This clonotype was seen a few times. In nucleotides, the CDR3 is TGTGCCAGCAGTTTCGGACAGGGATCTAACTATGGCTACACCTTC. Translation gives CASSFGQGSNYGYTF. The rearrangement uses TRBV12-3 or TRBV12-4 and TRBJ1-2, with 8 bases lining up with TRBD1. The CDR3 sequence is 15 residues long. Germline trimming cut 3 bases from V and 0 bases from J; bases unmatched to any gene: 3.

V is TRBV3-1 and J is TRBJ2-5, with a weak D call TRBD1 (5 bases). Germline V gives CDR1 LGHDT, CDR2 YNNKEL (reference sequence). V was cut by 1 base and J by 6 bases, with 18 bases left in between. CDR3 length: 16 residues. CDR3 residues: CASSQVADMTQKTQYF. In DNA, the CDR3 is TGTGCCAGCAGCCAAGTCGCGGACATGACTCAAAAGACCCAGTACTTC.

In this sample, this clonotype turned up a few times. The chain is built from TRBV11-2 and TRBJ2-7, with 9 bases matching TRBD2. The CDR3 runs to 15 residues. The junction had 8 bases not matched to a gene; V was cut back by 6 bases and J by 2 bases. CDR1 is SGHAT, CDR2 FQNNGV, per germline. Written as DNA, the CDR3 is TGTGCCAGCAGGGTCGGGACTAGCAAAACCTACGAGCAGTACTTC. It yields the protein CASRVGTSKTYEQYF. The complete variable domain, with remaining parts taken from reference TRBV11-2 and TRBJ2-7, reads EAGVAQSPRYKIIEKRQSVAFWCNPISGHATLYWYQQILGQGPKLLIQFQNNGVVDDSQLPKDRFSAERLKGVDSTLKIQPAKLEDSAVYLCASRVGTSKTYEQYFGPGTRLTVT.

V usage is TRBV5-1 and J usage is TRBJ2-7, with a tentative D call TRBD1 (5 bases). CDR3 size: 14 residues. With 4 bases removed from V and 7 bases from J, the gap between germline ends came to 18 bases. The germline V gene has CDR1 SGHRS and CDR2 YFSETQ. CDR3 DNA: TGCGCCAGCAGCGTGGGGCAGGGATCGGGTGAGCAGTACTTC. It translates to CASSVGQGSGEQYF. The whole variable domain, remainder taken from reference TRBV5-1 and TRBJ2-7, is KAGVTQTPRYLIKTRGQQVTLSCSPISGHRSVSWYQQTPGQGLQFLFEYFSETQRNKGNFPGRFSGRQFSNSRSEMNVSTLELGDSALYLCASSVGQGSGEQYFGPGTRLTVT.

A few counts support this clonotype. The DNA of the CDR3 is TGTGCCAGCAGTTACTATCTACCAGGGAGGGATAATCGGGATGAGCAGTTCTTC. Translation gives CASSYYLPGRDNRDEQFF. This sequence joins TRBV6-2 or TRBV6-3 and TRBJ2-1; the match to TRBD2 covers 7 bases. The J segment lost 8 bases and the V segment lost 1 base, leaving 17 bases of the junction unmatched. The CDR3 is made up of 18 amino acids. The germline V gene has CDR1 MNHEY and CDR2 SVGEGT.

The genes are TRBV30 and TRBJ2-2; TRBD1 matches 9 bases. Germline V gene sequence: CDR1 GTSNPN, CDR2 SVGIG (reference sequence). The V and J ends lost 8 bases and 0 bases, in that order; junction bases with no gene match: 13. The CDR3 has 17 amino acids. The DNA for the CDR3 is TGTGCCACCTCCCTCGGGACAGGGCCCACGAACACCGGGGAGCTGTTTTTT. Translating it yields CATSLGTGPTNTGELFF.